This T cell receptor (beta chain) was sequenced for a study of T cells in localized non-small cell lung cancer. Points from the study as a whole: Detection in adjacent lung was observed for a median about 50 of the top 100 tumor clones. As only one tumor region underwent sequencing, heterogeneity remains possible. Among the tissues sampled, uninvolved adjacent lung had the highest T cell clonality, above tumor.

With respect to this clone: Its target is unknown.

Lung adjacent to the tumor, free of atypia, was sampled at least 2 cm from its margin. Some clones are missing from TCRdb's copy, which holds only in-frame ones; the method was immunoSEQ multiplex PCR. The data show some 3,000 clones, with over 35% seen just once and 8% to 8.5% held by the top ten. The sample was normal lung tissue next to the tumor, taken before any cancer treatment. The TCR sequence derives from a woman aged 35 to 70 with stage I lung adenocarcinoma.

The CDR3 here is CSVGTSGRASYNEQFF. The CDR3 DNA reads TGCAGCGTGGGGACTAGCGGGAGGGCCTCCTACAATGAGCAGTTCTTC. The rearrangement links TRBV29-1 to TRBJ2-1, with TRBD2 matching over 16 bases. Trimming cost V 6 bases and J 0 bases; bases outside gene matches: 2. This CDR3 has 16 residues. Germline V gene lookup returns CDR1 SQVTM and CDR2 ANQGSEA.